The next 23 T cell receptor beta chains were all read from a single sample in a study of blood T cell repertoires in COVID-19. The assay was immunoSEQ multiplex PCR, and TCRdb's table has in-frame clones only and misses some. In the table there are roughly 160,000 clones, 85% to 95% of which are singletons. The source material was peripheral blood. The receptors originated from a man aged 45-60 years with acute or convalescent COVID-19.

The sample holds a few counts of this clone. The J gene is TRBJ2-7, the V gene TRBV6-6; 7 positions agree with TRBD1. The V segment lost 0 bases and the J segment 4 bases; nucleotides outside the gene matches: 9. The CDR3 runs 16 residues. Germline V gene sequence: CDR1 MNHNY, CDR2 SVGAGI (reference sequence). CDR3 sequence (DNA): TGTGCCAGCAGTTACTCGACTACGACAGGGTCATACGAGCAGTACGTC. This gives the protein CASSYSTTTGSYEQYV.

V usage is TRBV5-1 and J usage is TRBJ1-3, with a tentative D call TRBD1 (6 bases). The germline V and J ends were trimmed by 4 bases and 0 bases, with 14 bases remaining between them. Germline V gene data show CDR1 as SGHRS and CDR2 as YFSETQ. The CDR3 is made up of 16 amino acids. The CDR3, as DNA: TGCGCCAGCAGCATAGGGACACCGTTCTCTGGAAACACCATATATTTT. The encoded protein is CASSIGTPFSGNTIYF. Full variable domain (missing parts from reference TRBV5-1 and TRBJ1-3): KAGVTQTPRYLIKTRGQQVTLSCSPISGHRSVSWYQQTPGQGLQFLFEYFSETQRNKGNFPGRFSGRQFSNSRSEMNVSTLELGDSALYLCASSIGTPFSGNTIYFGEGSWLTVV.

The chain has TRBV27 and TRBJ1-2; TRBD1 aligns across 7 bases. J gave up 0 bases and V 5 bases, and 6 bases lay outside the gene matches. Germline V gene sequence: CDR1 MNHEY, CDR2 SMNVEV (reference sequence). The CDR3 has 15 amino acids. CDR3 sequence (DNA): TGTGCCAGCAGTGAACTGGGACAGCCTAACTATGGCTACACCTTC. Translation gives CASSELGQPNYGYTF.

The chain carries TRBV5-1 and TRBJ2-3; 7 bases map to TRBD2. The ends lost 1 base at V and 0 bases at J; junction bases unmatched: 5. Looked up from germline, CDR1 is SGHRS and CDR2 is YFSETQ. The CDR3 loop spans 16 amino acids. The CDR3 DNA sequence: TGCGCCAGCAGCTTGAAGGGACTAACTAGCACAGATACGCAGTATTTT. As protein: CASSLKGLTSTDTQYF.

This clone was recorded a few times. Other DNA sequences in the sample encode the same CDR3. The chain recombines TRBV29-1 with TRBJ2-7; the D is unclear. The V and J ends lost 1 base and 0 bases respectively, with 4 bases between them. This CDR3 has 12 amino acids. CDR1 is SQVTM, CDR2 ANQGSEA, per germline. CDR3 loop: CSVEGSSYEQYF. In nucleotides, the CDR3 is TGCAGCGTTGAAGGCAGCTCCTACGAGCAGTACTTC.

This chain links TRBV5-6 with TRBJ2-3; 8 positions match TRBD1. The CDR3 extends over 15 amino acids. Germline lookup yields CDR1 SGHDT and CDR2 YYEEEE. The ends lost 1 base at V and 0 bases at J; junction bases unmatched: 1. In DNA, the CDR3 is TGTGCCAGCAGCTTGAGGACAGGGAGCACAGATACGCAGTATTTT. Translation: CASSLRTGSTDTQYF.

The V gene is TRBV11-2, the J gene TRBJ2-3; possibly TRBD2 for D (5 bases). This CDR3 region has 14 residues. Germline-derived CDR1 and CDR2 are SGHAT and FQNNGV. V shed 3 bases and J shed 1 base, with 8 bases lying between them. The CDR3, as DNA: TGTGCCAGCAGCTTGGGTAGCGGCACAGATACGCAGTATTTT. Translation gives CASSLGSGTDTQYF.

In DNA form, the CDR3 reads TGTGCCAGCAGCCAAGACCAGCGGGGGTACAATGAGCAGTTCTTC. This sequence encodes CASSQDQRGYNEQFF. This chain connects TRBV4-2 to TRBJ2-1, with 8 positions matching TRBD2. V lost 0 bases to trimming and J lost 4 bases; unmatched junction nucleotides: 2. Germline V gene sequence: CDR1 LGHNA, CDR2 YNFKEQ. The CDR3 has 15 residues.

The chain employs TRBV9 and TRBJ1-1; no firm D call. The germline CDR1 and CDR2 sequences are SGDLS and YYNGEE. CDR3 length: 16 amino acids. The V and J ends lost 3 bases and 1 base respectively, with 16 bases between them. The CDR3 is CASSAGLGRPNTEAFF. The CDR3 coding sequence is TGTGCCAGCAGCGCTGGCTTGGGCAGACCGAACACTGAAGCTTTCTTT.

The rearrangement links TRBV10-3 to TRBJ1-1; D not resolved. Germline V CDR1 and CDR2: ENHRY, SYGVKD. There are 12 residues in the CDR3. V was clipped by 8 bases and J by 4 bases, with 11 bases between them. CDR3 in amino acids: CAIGVVSTEAFF. Here the CDR3 DNA reads TGTGCCATCGGTGTTGTGAGCACTGAAGCTTTCTTT.

V and J are TRBV5-1 and TRBJ1-1; 7 positions agree with TRBD1. The V gene end was trimmed by 4 bases and the J gene end by 2 bases; junction bases not matched to a gene: 5. The germline gives CDR1 SGHRS, CDR2 YFSETQ. CDR3 size: 14 residues. The CDR3 DNA sequence: TGCGCCAGCAGCCTAGGACAGGTAAACACTGAAGCTTTCTTT. Protein: CASSLGQVNTEAFF. The full variable domain, rest sourced from reference TRBV5-1 and TRBJ1-1, is KAGVTQTPRYLIKTRGQQVTLSCSPISGHRSVSWYQQTPGQGLQFLFEYFSETQRNKGNFPGRFSGRQFSNSRSEMNVSTLELGDSALYLCASSLGQVNTEAFFGQGTRLTVV.

The chain carries TRBV24-1 and TRBJ1-2; 7 positions agree with TRBD1. The germline gives CDR1 KGHDR, CDR2 SFDVKD. The CDR3 extends over 13 amino acids. Trimming took 1 base from V and 8 from J; bases not matched to a gene: 3. This CDR3 reads CATSDFRGQGYTF. The DNA of the CDR3 is TGTGCCACCAGTGATTTTAGGGGGCAAGGCTACACCTTC.

V is TRBV5-1 and J is TRBJ2-7; 12 nucleotides agree with TRBD1. Germline assignment: CDR1 SGHRS and CDR2 YFSETQ. The CDR3 has 14 residues. V trimming: 2 bases; J trimming: 6 bases; junction bases outside the gene matches: 3. For the CDR3, the DNA is TGCGCCAGCAGCTTCCGGGACAGGGGGCCCGAGCAGTACTTC. The encoded protein is CASSFRDRGPEQYF.

This clone was detected a few times. The chain links TRBV18 to TRBJ1-1; TRBD1 matches 7 bases. In germline, CDR1 is KGHSH, CDR2 LQKENI. With V trimmed by 1 base and J by 6 bases, 5 bases remained unmatched. The CDR3 length is 14 residues. For the CDR3, the DNA is TGTGCCAGCTCACCACGGCCAGGGGGGTCTGAAGCTTTCTTT. This gives the protein CASSPRPGGSEAFF.

The chain has TRBV6-5 and TRBJ2-7; D is unresolved. The CDR3 spans 15 residues. Germline V gene lookup returns CDR1 MNHEY and CDR2 SVGAGI. Trimming took off 0 bases at V and 4 bases at J, with 13 bases between the two ends. The CDR3 sequence is CASSYSVSDFYEQYF. For the CDR3, the DNA is TGTGCCAGCAGTTACTCGGTTTCAGACTTTTACGAGCAGTACTTC.

The chain links TRBV19 to TRBJ2-2, with D possibly matching TRBD2 (5 bases). The CDR3 sequence is 15 residues long. Between the trimmed V and J ends, which lost 6 bases and 7 bases, there was a span of 18 bases. Germline loops: CDR1 LNHDA, CDR2 SQIVND (reference sequence). The CDR3 protein is CASRPADLRGGELFF. CDR3 DNA sequence: TGTGCCAGTAGGCCAGCGGACTTGAGAGGCGGGGAGCTGTTTTTT.

V is TRBV2 and J is TRBJ2-7; possible D gene TRBD1, 6 bases. This CDR3 is 13 amino acids long. From germline, CDR1 is SNHLY and CDR2 FYNNEI. Trimming took off 3 bases at V and 7 bases at J, with 13 bases between the two ends. CDR3 region: CASSDQGIGEQYF. CDR3 in DNA: TGTGCCAGCAGTGATCAGGGGATCGGGGAGCAGTACTTC.

The chain has TRBV7-2 and TRBJ2-5, with 11 bases matching TRBD1. This CDR3 spans 15 amino acids. With 6 bases clipped from V and 4 bases from J, the junction kept 7 bases outside the gene matches. Germline V gives CDR1 SGHTA, CDR2 FQGNSA. The CDR3 sequence: CASRMGQGVGETQYF. CDR3 coding DNA: TGTGCCAGCAGAATGGGACAGGGGGTGGGAGAGACCCAGTACTTC.

The chain recombines TRBV6-1 with TRBJ2-7; possibly TRBD2 for D (6 bases). CDR3 length: 13 residues. Germline V lookup: CDR1 MNHNS, CDR2 SASEGT. The V and J ends lost 0 bases and 4 bases respectively, with 7 bases between them. The CDR3 sequence: CASSEAEGYEQYF. Here the CDR3 DNA reads TGTGCCAGCAGTGAAGCGGAGGGTTACGAGCAGTACTTC.

The rearrangement joins TRBV7-9 to TRBJ2-5, with D perhaps matching TRBD1 (7 bases). The V gene lost 5 bases and the J gene lost 5 bases, with 21 bases spanning the gap. CDR3 size: 16 residues. CDR1 is SEHNR and CDR2 is FQNEAQ in the germline V gene (reference sequence). The CDR3 spells CASSPRRAAGGETQYF. The DNA for the CDR3 is TGTGCCAGCAGCCCACGGAGGGCAGCAGGGGGGGAGACCCAGTACTTC.

The V call is TRBV19, the J call TRBJ2-5; TRBD2 matches 8 bases. The germline CDR1 and CDR2 sequences are LNHDA and SQIVND (reference sequence). The CDR3 sequence is 15 residues long. Trimming removed 3 bases from V and 2 bases from J; junction bases left unmatched: 5. The CDR3 sequence: CASSILLAAQETQYF. CDR3 bases: TGTGCCAGTAGTATTTTACTAGCGGCACAAGAGACCCAGTACTTC. Filled out from reference TRBV19 and TRBJ2-5, the complete variable domain reads DGGITQSPKYLFRKEGQNVTLSCEQNLNHDAMYWYRQDPGQGLRLIYYSQIVNDFQKGDIAEGYSVSREKKESFPLTVTSAQKNPTAFYLCASSILLAAQETQYFGPGTRLLVL.

The chain recombines TRBV11-1 with TRBJ2-7; the match to TRBD1 covers 8 bases. Germline V lookup: CDR1 SGHAT, CDR2 FQDESV (reference sequence). This CDR3 is 15 amino acids long. V was clipped by 2 bases and J by 1 base; unmatched bases: 4. CDR3 residues: CASSLIGQGSYEQYV. In DNA, the CDR3 is TGTGCCAGCAGCTTAATCGGACAGGGATCCTACGAGCAGTACGTC.

This clone occurred once. CDR3 in DNA: TGTGCCAGCAGTTTTGACAGTTATAATTCACCCCTCCACTTT. It encodes CASSFDSYNSPLHF. The rearrangement links TRBV28 to TRBJ1-6; the D gene is possibly TRBD1 (5 bases). Germline CDR1 MDHEN, CDR2 SYDVKM. CDR3 size: 14 residues. Trimming stripped 3 bases from V and 4 bases from J, with 7 bases between. Complete variable domain (other parts from reference TRBV28 and TRBJ1-6): DVKVTQSSRYLVKRTGEKVFLECVQDMDHENMFWYRQDPGLGLRLIYFSYDVKMKEKGDIPEGYSVSREKKERFSLILESASTNQTSMYLCASSFDSYNSPLHFGNGTRLTVT.